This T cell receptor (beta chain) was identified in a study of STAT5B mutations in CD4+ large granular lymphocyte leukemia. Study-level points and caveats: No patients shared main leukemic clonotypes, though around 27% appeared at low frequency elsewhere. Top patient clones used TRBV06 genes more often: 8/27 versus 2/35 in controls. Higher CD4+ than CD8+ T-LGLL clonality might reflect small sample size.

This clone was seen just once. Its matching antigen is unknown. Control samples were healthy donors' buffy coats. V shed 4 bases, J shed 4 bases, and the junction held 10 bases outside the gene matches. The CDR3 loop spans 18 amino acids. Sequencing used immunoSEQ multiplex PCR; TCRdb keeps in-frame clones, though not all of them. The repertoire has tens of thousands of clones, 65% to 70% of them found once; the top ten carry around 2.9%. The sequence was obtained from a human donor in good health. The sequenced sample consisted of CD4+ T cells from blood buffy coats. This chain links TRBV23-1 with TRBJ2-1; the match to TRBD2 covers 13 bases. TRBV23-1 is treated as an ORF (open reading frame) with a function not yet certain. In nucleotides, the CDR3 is TGCGCCAGCAGTCTAGCCCGGACTAGCGGGGGAGATTACAATGAGCAGTTCTTC. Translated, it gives CASSLARTSGGDYNEQFF.